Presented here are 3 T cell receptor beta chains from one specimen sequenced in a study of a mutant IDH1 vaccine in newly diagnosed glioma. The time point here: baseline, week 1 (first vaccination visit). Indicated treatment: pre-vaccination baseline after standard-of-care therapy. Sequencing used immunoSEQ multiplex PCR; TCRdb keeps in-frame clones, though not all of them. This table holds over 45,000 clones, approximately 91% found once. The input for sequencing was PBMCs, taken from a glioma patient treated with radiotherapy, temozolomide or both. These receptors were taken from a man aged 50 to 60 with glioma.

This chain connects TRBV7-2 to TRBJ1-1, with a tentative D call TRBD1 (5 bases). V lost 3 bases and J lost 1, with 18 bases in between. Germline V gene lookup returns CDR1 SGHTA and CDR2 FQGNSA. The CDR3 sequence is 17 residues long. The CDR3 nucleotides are TGTGCCAGCAGCTTGATAGCGCCCGGGACGGCGAACACTGAAGCTTTCTTT. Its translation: CASSLIAPGTANTEAFF. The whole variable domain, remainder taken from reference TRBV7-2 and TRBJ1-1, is GAGVSQSPSNKVTEKGKDVELRCDPISGHTALYWYRQSLGQGLEFLIYFQGNSAPDKSGLPSDRFSAERTGGSVSTLTIQRTQQEDSAVYLCASSLIAPGTANTEAFFGQGTRLTVV.

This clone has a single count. The CDR3 spells CASSTGLAADTQYF. CDR3 DNA sequence: TGTGCCAGCAGTACGGGACTAGCGGCAGATACGCAGTATTTT. The chain employs TRBV2 and TRBJ2-3; 11 bases are shared with TRBD2. Germline CDR1 and CDR2: SNHLY and FYNNEI. The CDR3 is made up of 14 amino acids. The trim removed 5 bases at V and 4 bases at J, leaving 2 bases unmatched.

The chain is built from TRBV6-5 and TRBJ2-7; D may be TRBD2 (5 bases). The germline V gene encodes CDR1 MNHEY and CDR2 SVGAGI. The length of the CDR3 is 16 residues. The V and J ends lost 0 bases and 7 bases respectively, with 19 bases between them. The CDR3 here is CASSYSAGTPYEEQYF. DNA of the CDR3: TGTGCCAGCAGTTACTCGGCGGGCACACCATACGAGGAGCAGTACTTC.